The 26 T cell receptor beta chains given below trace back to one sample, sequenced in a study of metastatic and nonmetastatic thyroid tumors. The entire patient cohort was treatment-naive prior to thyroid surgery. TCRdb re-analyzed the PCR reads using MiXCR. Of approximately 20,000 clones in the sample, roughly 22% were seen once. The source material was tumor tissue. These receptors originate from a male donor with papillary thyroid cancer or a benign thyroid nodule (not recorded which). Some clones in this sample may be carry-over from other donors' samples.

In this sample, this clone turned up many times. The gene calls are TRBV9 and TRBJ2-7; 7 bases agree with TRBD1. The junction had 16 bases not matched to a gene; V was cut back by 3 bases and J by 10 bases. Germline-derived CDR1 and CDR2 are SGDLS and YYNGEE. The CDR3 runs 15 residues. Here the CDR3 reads CASSAGPQGRGIQYF. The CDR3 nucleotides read TGTGCCAGCAGCGCCGGCCCCCAGGGCAGGGGGATTCAGTACTTC.

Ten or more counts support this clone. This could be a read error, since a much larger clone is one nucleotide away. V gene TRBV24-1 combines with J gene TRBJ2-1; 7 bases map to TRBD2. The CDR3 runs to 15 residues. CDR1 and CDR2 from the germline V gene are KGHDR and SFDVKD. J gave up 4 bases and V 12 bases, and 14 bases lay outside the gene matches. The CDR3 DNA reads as TGTGCCGCCCAAACGGGAGGCTCTCTTTACAATGAGCAGTTCTTC. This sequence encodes CAAQTGGSLYNEQFF.

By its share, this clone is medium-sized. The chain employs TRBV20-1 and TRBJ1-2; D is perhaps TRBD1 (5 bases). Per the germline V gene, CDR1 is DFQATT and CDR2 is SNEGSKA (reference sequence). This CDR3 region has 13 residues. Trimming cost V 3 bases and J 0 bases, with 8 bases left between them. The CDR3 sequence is CSASQGPNYGYTF. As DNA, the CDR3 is TGCAGTGCTAGCCAGGGCCCTAACTATGGCTACACCTTC.

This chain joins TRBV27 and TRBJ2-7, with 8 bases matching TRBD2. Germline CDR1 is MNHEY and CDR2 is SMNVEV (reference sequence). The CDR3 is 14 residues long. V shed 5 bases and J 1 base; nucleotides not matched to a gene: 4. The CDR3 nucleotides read TGTGCCAGCAGTGCGGGACTAGGTTCCTACGAGCAGTACTTC. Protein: CASSAGLGSYEQYF.

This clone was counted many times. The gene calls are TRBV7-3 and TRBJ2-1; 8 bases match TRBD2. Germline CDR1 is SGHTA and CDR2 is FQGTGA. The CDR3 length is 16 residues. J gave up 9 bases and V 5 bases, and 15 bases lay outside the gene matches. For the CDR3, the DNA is TGTGCCAGCAGCCCACCCAATGCGGGAGGCGTTAGTGAGCAGTTCTTC. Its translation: CASSPPNAGGVSEQFF.

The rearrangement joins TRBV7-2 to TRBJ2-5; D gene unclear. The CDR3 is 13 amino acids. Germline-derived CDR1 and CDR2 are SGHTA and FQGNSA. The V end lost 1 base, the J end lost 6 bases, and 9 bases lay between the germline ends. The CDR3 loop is CASSLEGRQTQYF. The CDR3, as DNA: TGTGCCAGCAGCTTAGAGGGTCGACAGACCCAGTACTTC.

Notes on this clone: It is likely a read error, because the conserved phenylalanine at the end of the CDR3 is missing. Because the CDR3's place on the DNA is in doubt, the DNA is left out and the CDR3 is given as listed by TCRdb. The CDR3 loop reads CASSELAGGYNEHFY. The gene calls are TRBV6-1 and TRBJ2-1; TRBD2 was called by the table and not checked on the DNA. The CDR3 extends over 15 residues, inclusive of both ends. The germline gives CDR1 MNHNS, CDR2 SASEGT.

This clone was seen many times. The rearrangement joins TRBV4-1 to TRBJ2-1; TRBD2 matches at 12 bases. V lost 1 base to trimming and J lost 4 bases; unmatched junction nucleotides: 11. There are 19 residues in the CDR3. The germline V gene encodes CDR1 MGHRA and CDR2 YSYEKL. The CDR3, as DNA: TGCGCCAGCAGCCAAGTGGCTAGCGGGAGGGCCATGGGGTACAATGAGCAGTTCTTC. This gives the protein CASSQVASGRAMGYNEQFF.

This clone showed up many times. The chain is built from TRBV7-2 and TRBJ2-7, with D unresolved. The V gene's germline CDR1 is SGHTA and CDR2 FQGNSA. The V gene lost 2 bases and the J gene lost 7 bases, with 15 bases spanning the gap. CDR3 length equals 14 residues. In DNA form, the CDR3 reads TGTGCCAGCAGCTTAATGTTACCTCCGGTGGAGCAGTACTTC. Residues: CASSLMLPPVEQYF.

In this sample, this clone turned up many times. The CDR3 DNA is TGCGCCAGCAGCCAAATTCTAGCGGGAGTAAATGAGCAGTTCTTC. This gives the protein CASSQILAGVNEQFF. The V gene is TRBV4-1, the J gene TRBJ2-1; TRBD2 matches at 10 bases. The V gene's germline CDR1 is MGHRA and CDR2 YSYEKL. CDR3 length: 15 amino acids. The ends lost 2 bases at V and 7 bases at J; junction bases unmatched: 5.

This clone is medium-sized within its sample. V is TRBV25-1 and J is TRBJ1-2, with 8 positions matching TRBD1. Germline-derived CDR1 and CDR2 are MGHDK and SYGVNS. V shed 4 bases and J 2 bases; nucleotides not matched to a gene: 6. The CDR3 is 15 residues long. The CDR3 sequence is CASSALGQGNYGYTF. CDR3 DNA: TGTGCCAGCAGTGCATTAGGACAGGGCAACTATGGCTACACCTTC.

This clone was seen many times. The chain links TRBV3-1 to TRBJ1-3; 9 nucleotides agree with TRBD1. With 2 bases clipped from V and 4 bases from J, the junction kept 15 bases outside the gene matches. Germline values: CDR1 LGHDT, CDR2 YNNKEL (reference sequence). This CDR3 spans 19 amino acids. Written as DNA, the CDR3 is TGTGCCAGCAGCCAACACGGGACAGGGATACCCTTTTTAGGAAACACCATATATTTT. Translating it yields CASSQHGTGIPFLGNTIYF. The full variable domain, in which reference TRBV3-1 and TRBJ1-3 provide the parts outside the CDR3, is DTAVSQTPKYLVTQMGNDKSIKCEQNLGHDTMYWYKQDSKKFLKIMFSYNNKELIINETVPNRFSPKSPDKAHLNLHINSLELGDSAVYFCASSQHGTGIPFLGNTIYFGEGSWLTVV.

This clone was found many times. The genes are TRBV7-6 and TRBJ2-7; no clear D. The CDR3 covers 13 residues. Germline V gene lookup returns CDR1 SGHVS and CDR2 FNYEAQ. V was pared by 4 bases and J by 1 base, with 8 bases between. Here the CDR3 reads CASSSDGSYEQYF. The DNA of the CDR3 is TGTGCCAGCAGCTCGGACGGGTCCTACGAGCAGTACTTC.

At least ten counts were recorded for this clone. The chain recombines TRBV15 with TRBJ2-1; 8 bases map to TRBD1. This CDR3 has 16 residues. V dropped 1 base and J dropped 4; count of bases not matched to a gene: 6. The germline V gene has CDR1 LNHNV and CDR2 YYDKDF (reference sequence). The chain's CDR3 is CATSRGQGASYNEQFF. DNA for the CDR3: TGTGCCACCAGCAGAGGTCAGGGGGCGAGTTACAATGAGCAGTTCTTC.

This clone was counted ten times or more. The CDR3 here is CASSQGGRGSSALSTGELFF. The CDR3 DNA sequence: TGCGCCAGCAGCCAAGGTGGTCGGGGTTCCTCCGCTTTGAGCACCGGGGAGCTGTTTTTT. V is TRBV4-3 and J is TRBJ2-2, with a weak D call TRBD2 (5 bases). Germline V gives CDR1 LGHNA, CDR2 YSLEER. V shed 1 base and J shed 4 bases, with 25 bases lying between them. The CDR3 covers 20 residues.

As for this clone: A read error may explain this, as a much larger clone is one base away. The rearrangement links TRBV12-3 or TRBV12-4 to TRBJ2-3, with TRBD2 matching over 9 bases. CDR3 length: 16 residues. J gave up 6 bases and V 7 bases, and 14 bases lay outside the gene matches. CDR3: CASNTSSGLAYDTQYF. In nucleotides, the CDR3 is TGTGCCAGCAACACCTCCTCGGGACTAGCATATGATACGCAGTATTTT.

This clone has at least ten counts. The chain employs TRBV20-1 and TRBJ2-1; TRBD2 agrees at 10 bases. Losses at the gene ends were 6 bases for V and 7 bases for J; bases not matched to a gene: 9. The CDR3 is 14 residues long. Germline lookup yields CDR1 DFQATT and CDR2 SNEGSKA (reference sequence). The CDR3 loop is CSAILAGVLNEQFF. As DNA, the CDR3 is TGCAGTGCCATCCTAGCGGGAGTCCTTAATGAGCAGTTCTTC.

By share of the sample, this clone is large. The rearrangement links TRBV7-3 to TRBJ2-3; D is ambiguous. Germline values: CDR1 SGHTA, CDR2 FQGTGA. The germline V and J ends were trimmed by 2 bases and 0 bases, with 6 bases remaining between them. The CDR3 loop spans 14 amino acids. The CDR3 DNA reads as TGTGCCAGCAGCTTAGTTCACAGCACAGATACGCAGTATTTT. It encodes CASSLVHSTDTQYF.

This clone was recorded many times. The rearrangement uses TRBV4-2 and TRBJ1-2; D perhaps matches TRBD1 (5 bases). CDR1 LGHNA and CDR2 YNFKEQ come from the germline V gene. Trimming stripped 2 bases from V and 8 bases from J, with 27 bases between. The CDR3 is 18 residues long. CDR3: CASSQHHRGATGKEGYTF. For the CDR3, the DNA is TGTGCCAGCAGCCAACACCACCGGGGCGCGACGGGGAAGGAGGGCTACACCTTC.

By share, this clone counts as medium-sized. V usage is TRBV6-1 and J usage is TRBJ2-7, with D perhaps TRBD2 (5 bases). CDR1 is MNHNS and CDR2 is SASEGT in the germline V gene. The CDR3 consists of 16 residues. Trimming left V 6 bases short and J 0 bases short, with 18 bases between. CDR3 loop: CASRGRGNSRSYEQYF. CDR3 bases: TGTGCCAGCAGGGGAAGAGGGAACTCCCGCTCCTACGAGCAGTACTTC.

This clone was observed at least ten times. The CDR3 DNA is TGTGCCAGCAGCCGGGGGTTCGGCCAGTACTTC. It encodes CASSRGFGQYF. The V call is TRBV5-6, the J call TRBJ2-5; D possibly corresponds to TRBD2 (6 bases). CDR1 is SGHDT and CDR2 is YYEEEE in the germline V gene. The CDR3 runs to 11 residues. V dropped 4 bases and J dropped 10 bases, with 11 bases sitting between them.

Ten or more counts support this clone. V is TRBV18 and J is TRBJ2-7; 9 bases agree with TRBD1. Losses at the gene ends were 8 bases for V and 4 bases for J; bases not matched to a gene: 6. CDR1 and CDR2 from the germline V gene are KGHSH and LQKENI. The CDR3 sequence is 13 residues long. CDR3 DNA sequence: TGTGCCAGCAGGCAGGGACAGGGTTACGAGCAGTACTTC. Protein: CASRQGQGYEQYF.

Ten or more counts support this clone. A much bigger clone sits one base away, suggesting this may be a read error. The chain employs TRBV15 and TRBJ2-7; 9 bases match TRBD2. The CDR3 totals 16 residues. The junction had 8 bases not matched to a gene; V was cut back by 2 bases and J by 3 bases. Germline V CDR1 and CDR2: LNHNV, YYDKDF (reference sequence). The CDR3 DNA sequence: TGTGCCACCAGCAGACGTAGCGGGAGTGTAAACTACGAGCAGTACTTC. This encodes CATSRRSGSVNYEQYF.

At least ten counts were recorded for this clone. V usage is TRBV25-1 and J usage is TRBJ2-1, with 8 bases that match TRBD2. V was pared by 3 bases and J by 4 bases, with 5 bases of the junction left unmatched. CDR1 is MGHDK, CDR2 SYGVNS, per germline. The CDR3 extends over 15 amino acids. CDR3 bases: TGTGCCAGCAGTGATATGATAGCGGGATACAATGAGCAGTTCTTC. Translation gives CASSDMIAGYNEQFF.

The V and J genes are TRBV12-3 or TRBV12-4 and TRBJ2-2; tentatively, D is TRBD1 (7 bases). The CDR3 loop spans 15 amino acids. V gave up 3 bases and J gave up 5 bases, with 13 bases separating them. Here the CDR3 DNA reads TGTGCCAGCAGTTTCCGACAGGGAGGTACCGGGGAGCTGTTTTTT. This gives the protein CASSFRQGGTGELFF.

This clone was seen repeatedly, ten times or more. The CDR3 bases are TGTGCCAGCAGCTTAGAGGGGGAAGCCTACAATGAGCAGTTCTTC. It specifies CASSLEGEAYNEQFF. The chain combines TRBV7-9 with TRBJ2-1; possible D gene TRBD1, 6 bases. From germline, CDR1 is SEHNR and CDR2 FQNEAQ (reference sequence). V lost 1 base to trimming and J lost 2 bases, with 9 bases between them. CDR3 size: 15 residues.